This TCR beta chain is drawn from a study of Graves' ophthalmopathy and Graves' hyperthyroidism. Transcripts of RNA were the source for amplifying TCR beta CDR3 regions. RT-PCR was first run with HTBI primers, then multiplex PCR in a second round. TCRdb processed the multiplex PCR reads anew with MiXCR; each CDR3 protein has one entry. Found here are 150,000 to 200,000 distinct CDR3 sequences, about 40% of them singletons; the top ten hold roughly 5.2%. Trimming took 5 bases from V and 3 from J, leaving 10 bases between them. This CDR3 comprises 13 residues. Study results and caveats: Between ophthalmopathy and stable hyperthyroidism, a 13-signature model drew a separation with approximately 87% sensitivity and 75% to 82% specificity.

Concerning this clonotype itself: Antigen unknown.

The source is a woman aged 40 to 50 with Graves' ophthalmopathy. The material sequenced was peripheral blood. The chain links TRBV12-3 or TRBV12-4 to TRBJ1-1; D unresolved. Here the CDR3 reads CASSPHSYTEAFF. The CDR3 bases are TGTGCCAGCAGTCCCCACAGCTACACTGAAGCTTTCTTT.